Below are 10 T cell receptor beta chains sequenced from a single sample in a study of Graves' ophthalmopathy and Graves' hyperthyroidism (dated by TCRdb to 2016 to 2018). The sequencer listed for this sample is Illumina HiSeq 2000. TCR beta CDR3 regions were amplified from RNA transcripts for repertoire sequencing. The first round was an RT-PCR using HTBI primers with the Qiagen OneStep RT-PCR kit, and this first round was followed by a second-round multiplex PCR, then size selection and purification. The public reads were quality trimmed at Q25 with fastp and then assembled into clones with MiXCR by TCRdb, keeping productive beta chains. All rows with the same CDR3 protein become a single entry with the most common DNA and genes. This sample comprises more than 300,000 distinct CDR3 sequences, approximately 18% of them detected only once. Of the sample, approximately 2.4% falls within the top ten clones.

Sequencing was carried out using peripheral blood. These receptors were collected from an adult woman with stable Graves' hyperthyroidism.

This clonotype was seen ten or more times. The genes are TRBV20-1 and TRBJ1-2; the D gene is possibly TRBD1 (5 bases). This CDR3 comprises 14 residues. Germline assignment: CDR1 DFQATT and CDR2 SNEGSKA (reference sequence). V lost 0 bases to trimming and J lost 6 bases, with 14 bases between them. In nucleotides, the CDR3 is TGCAGTGCTAGAGATCGCCAGGGTATCCATGGCTACACCTTC. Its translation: CSARDRQGIHGYTF.

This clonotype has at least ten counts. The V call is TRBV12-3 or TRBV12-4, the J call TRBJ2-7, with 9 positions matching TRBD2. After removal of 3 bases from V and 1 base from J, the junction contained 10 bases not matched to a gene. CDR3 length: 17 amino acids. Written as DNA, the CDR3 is TGTGCCAGCAGTTTTCGGCGGGGGGGAGGGGGGTCCTACGAGCAGTACTTC. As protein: CASSFRRGGGGSYEQYF.

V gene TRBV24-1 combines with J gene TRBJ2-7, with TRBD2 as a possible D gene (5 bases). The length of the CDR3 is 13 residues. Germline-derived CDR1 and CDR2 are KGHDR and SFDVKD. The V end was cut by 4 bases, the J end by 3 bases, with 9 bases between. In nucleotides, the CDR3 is TGTGCCACCAGTGACCCCGGACTCTACGAGCAGTACTTC. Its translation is CATSDPGLYEQYF.

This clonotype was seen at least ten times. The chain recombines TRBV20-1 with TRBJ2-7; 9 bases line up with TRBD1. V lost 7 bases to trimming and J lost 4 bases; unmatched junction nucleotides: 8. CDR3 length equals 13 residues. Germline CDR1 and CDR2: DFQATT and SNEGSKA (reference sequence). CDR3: CSEKGQGMYEQYF. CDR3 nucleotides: TGCAGTGAGAAGGGACAGGGAATGTACGAGCAGTACTTC.

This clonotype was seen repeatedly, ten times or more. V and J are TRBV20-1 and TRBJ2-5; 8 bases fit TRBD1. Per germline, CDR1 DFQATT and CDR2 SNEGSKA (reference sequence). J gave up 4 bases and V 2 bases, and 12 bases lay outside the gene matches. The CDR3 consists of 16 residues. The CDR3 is CSARSLIDRGIETQYF. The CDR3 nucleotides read TGCAGTGCTAGAAGCCTAATCGACAGGGGTATAGAGACCCAGTACTTC.

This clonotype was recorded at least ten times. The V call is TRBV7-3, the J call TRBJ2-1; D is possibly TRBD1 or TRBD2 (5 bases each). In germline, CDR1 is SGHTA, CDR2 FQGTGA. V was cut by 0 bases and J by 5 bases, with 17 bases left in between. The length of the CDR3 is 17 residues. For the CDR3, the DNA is TGTGCCAGCAGCTTAACCCCTGGGGCTAGCTGGGACAATGAGCAGTTCTTC. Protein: CASSLTPGASWDNEQFF.

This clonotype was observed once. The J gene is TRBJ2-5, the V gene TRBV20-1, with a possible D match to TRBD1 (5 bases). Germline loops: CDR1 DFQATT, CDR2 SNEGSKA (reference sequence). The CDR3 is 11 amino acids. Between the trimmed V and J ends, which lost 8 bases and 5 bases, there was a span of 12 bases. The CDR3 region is CSPRVPETQYF. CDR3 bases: TGCAGTCCCAGGGTTCCCGAGACCCAGTACTTC.

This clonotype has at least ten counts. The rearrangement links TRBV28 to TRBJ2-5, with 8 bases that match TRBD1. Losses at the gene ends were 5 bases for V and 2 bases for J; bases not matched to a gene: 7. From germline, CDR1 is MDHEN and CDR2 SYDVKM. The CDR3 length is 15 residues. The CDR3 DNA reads TGTGCCAGCAGTATGGCGGGACAGGCGCAAGAGACCCAGTACTTC. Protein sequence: CASSMAGQAQETQYF.

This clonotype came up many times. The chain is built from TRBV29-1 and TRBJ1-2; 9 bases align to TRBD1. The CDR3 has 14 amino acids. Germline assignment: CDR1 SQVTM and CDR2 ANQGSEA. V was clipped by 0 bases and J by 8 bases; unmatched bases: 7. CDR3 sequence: CSVEDKPGQGGYTF. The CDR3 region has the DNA TGCAGCGTTGAAGATAAACCGGGACAGGGAGGCTACACCTTC.

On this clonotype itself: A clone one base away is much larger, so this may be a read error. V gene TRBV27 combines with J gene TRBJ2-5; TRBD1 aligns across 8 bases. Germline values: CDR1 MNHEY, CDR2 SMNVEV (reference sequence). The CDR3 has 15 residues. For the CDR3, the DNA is TGTGCCAGCAGCCCGAACGGCAGGGGGCTAGAGACCAAGTACTTC. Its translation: CASSPNGRGLETKYF.